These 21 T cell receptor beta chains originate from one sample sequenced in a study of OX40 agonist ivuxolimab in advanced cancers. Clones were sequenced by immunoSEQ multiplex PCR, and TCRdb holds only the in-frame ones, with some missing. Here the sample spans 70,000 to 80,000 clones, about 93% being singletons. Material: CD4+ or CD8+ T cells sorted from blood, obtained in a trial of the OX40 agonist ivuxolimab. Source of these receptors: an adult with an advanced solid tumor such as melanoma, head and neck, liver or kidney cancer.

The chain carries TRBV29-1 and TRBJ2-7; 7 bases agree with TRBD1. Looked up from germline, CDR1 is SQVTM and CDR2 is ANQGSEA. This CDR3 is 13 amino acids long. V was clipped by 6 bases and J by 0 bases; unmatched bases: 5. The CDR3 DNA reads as TGCAGCGTCTCTGACAGGGTCTCCTACGAGCAGTACTTC. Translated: CSVSDRVSYEQYF.

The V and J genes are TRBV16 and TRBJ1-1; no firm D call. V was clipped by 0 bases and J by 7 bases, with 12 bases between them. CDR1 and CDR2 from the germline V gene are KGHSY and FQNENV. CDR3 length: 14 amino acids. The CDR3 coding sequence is TGTGCCAGCAGCCAATCAGCAGGCTACTATGAAGCTTTCTTT. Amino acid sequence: CASSQSAGYYEAFF.

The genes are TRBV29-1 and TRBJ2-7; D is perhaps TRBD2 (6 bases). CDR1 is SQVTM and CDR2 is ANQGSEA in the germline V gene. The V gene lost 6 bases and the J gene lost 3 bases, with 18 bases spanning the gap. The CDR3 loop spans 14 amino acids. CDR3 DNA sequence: TGCAGCGTGGTGGGTCCCGGGACTGGCTACGAGCAGTACTTC. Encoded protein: CSVVGPGTGYEQYF.

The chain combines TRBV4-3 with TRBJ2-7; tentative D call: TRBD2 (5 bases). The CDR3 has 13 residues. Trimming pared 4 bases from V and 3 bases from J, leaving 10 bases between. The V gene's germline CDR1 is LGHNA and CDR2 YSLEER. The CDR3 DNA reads TGCGCCAGCAGCCCCGTACGGGGCTACGAGCAGTACTTC. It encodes CASSPVRGYEQYF.

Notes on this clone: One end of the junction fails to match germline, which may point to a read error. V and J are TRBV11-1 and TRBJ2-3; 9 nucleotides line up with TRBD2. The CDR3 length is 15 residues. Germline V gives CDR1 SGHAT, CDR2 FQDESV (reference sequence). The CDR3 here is CASSLAGASTDTQYF. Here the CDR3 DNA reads TGTGCCAGCAGTTTAGCGGGGGCGAGCACAGATACGCAGTATTTT. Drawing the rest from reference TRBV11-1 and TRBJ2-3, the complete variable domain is EAEVAQSPRYKITEKSQAVAFWCDPISGHATLYWYRQILGQGPELLVQFQDESVVDDSQLPKDRFSAERLKGVDSTLKIQPAELGDSAMYLCASSLAGASTDTQYFGPGTRLTVL.

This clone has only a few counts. CDR3 nucleotide sequence: TGTGCCAGCAGTTCGGACAGTCATGAAAAACTGTTTTTT. Its translation is CASSSDSHEKLFF. The gene calls are TRBV6-6 and TRBJ1-4; the D gene is possibly TRBD1 (6 bases). The CDR3 runs 13 residues. Looked up from germline, CDR1 is MNHNY and CDR2 is SVGAGI (reference sequence). The V and J ends lost 4 bases and 6 bases respectively, with 9 bases between them.

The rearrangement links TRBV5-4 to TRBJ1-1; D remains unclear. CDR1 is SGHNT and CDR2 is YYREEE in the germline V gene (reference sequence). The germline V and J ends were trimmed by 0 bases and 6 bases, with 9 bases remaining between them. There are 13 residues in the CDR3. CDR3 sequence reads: CASSLGGSPEAFF. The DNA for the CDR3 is TGTGCCAGCAGCTTGGGAGGGAGCCCTGAAGCTTTCTTT.

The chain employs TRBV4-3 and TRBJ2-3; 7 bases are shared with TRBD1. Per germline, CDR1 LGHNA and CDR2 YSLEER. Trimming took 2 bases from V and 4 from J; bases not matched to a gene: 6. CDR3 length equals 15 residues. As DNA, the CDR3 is TGCGCCAGCAGCCAATCGACAGGGTTGCCAGATACGCAGTATTTT. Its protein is CASSQSTGLPDTQYF.

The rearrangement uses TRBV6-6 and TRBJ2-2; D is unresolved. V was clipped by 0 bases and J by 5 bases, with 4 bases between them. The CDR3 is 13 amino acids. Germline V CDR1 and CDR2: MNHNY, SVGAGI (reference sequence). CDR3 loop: CASSYSGTGELFF. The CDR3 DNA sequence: TGTGCCAGCAGTTACTCGGGGACCGGGGAGCTGTTTTTT.

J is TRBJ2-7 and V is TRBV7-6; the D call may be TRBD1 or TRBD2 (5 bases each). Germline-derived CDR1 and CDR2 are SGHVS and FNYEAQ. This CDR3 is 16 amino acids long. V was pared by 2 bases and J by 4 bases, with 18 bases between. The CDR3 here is CASSLTAEGWDYEQYF. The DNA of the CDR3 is TGTGCCAGCAGCTTAACGGCCGAGGGGTGGGATTACGAGCAGTACTTC.

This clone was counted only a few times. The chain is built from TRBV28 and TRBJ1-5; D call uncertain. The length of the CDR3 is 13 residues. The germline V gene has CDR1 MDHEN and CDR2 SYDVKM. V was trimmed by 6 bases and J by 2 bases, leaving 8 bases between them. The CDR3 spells CASRGGGNQPQHF. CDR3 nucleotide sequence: TGTGCCAGCAGGGGAGGCGGCAATCAGCCCCAGCATTTT.

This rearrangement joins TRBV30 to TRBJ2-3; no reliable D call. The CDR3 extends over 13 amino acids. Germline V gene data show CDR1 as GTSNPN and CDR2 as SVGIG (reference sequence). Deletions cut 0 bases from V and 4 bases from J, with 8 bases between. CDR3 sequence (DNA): TGTGCCTGGAGTGTACTTGGCCCAGATACGCAGTATTTT. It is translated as CAWSVLGPDTQYF. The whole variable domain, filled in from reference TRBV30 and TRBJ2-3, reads SQTIHQWPATLVQPVGSPLSLECTVEGTSNPNLYWYRQAAGRGLQLLFYSVGIGQISSEVPQNLSASRPQDRQFILSSKKLLLSDSGFYLCAWSVLGPDTQYFGPGTRLTVL.

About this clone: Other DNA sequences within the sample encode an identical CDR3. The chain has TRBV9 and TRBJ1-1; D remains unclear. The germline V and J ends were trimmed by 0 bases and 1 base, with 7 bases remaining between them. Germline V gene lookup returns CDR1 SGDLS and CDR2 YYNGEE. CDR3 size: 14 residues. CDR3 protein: CASSVGVGNTEAFF. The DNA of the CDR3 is TGTGCCAGCAGCGTAGGGGTCGGGAACACTGAAGCTTTCTTT.

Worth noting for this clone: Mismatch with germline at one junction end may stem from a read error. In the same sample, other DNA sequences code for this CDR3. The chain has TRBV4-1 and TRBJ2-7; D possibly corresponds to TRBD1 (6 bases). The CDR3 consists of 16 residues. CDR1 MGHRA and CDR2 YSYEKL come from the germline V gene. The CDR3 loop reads CASSHFHRDNKDDQYF. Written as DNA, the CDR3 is TGCGCCAGCAGCCACTTCCACAGGGACAATAAGGACGATCAGTACTTC.

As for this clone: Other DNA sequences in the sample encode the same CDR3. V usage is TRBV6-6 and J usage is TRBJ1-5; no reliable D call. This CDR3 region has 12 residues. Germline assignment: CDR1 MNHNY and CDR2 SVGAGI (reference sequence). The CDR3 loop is CGGGHSNQPQHF. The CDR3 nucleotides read TGTGGAGGAGGCCATAGCAATCAGCCCCAGCATTTT.

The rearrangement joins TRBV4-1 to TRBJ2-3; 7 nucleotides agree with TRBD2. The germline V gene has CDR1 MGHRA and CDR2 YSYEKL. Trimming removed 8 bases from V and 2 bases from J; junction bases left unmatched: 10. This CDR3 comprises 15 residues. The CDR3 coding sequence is TGCGCCAGCGGTCCCCGGGACTACCCCACAGATACGCAGTATTTT. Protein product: CASGPRDYPTDTQYF.

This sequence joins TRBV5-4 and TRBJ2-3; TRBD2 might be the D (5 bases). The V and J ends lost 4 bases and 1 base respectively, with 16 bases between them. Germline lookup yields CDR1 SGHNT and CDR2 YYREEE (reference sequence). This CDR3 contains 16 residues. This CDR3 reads CASSVPREIGTDTQYF. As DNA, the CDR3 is TGTGCCAGCAGCGTACCTAGGGAGATTGGCACAGATACGCAGTATTTT.

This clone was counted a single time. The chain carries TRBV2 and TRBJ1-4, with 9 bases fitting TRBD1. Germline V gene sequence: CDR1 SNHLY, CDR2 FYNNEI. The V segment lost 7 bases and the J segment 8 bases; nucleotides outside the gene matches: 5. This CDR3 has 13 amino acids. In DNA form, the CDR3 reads TGTGCCAGCATATCGGGACAGGGAGAAAAACTGTTTTTT. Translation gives CASISGQGEKLFF.

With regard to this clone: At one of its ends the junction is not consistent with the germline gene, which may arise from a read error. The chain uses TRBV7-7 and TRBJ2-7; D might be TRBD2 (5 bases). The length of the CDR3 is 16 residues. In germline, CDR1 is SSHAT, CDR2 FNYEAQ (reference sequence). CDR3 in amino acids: CASSFRGIVITYEQYF. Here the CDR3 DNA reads TGTGCTAGCAGCTTCAGAGGGATCGTCATTACCTACGAGCAGTACTTC.

This CDR3 reads CASSIGLAGVNEQFF. In nucleotides, the CDR3 is TGTGCCAGTAGTATAGGACTAGCGGGAGTTAATGAGCAGTTCTTC. This chain links TRBV19 with TRBJ2-1, with 12 positions matching TRBD2. Germline loops: CDR1 LNHDA, CDR2 SQIVND (reference sequence). There are 15 residues in the CDR3. V lost 1 base and J lost 7; bases outside the gene matches: 2.

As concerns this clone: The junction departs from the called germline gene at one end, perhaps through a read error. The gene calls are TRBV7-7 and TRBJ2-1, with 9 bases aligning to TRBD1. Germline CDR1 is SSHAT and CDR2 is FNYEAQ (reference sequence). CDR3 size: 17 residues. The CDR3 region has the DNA TGTGCTAGCAGCCCCGGACAGGGGATCATGGAGGACAATGAGCAGTTCTTC. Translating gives CASSPGQGIMEDNEQFF.